The rows below give T cell receptor beta chains drawn from one sample of a study of cytomegalovirus exposure and HLA in healthy donors. The table came from immunoSEQ multiplex PCR; TCRdb's copy has only in-frame clones and leaves some out. The sample shows about 180,000 clones, around 78% of them seen only once. Input material: PBMCs. All receptors come from a young man in good health and CMV-seronegative. Both conserved end residues are part of each CDR3. D genes are given only for firm matches. Clone size is given for some rows only: seen once, a few or many times, or a class if the clone is expanded.

DNA	CDR3	D	J	size	V
TGTGCCAGCAGTCCCCCCCATTCGGCTAATGAAAAACTGTTTTTT	CASSPPHSANEKLFF	-	TRBJ1-4	many	TRBV25-1
TGTGCCACCAGCAGAGATTCTCGGACTAGCGATATAGCCAAAAACATTCAGTACTTC	CATSRDSRTSDIAKNIQYF	TRBD2	TRBJ2-4	-	TRBV15
TGTGCCAGCAGCTCCTCGGGACTAGCGGGATCCTACAATGAGCAGTTCTTC	CASSSSGLAGSYNEQFF	TRBD2	TRBJ2-1	few	TRBV7-3
TGTGCCAGCAGCGGAGGGAGGTCGGACACTGAAGCTTTCTTT	CASSGGRSDTEAFF	-	TRBJ1-1	-	TRBV9
TGTGCCAGCAGTTGGATTAACCGGGCTGAAGCTTTCTTT	CASSWINRAEAFF	-	TRBJ1-1	-	TRBV6-6
TGTGCCAGCAGTGTAGGGGCGGACTATGGCTACACCTTC	CASSVGADYGYTF	-	TRBJ1-2	-	TRBV6-5
TGTGCCAGCAGTTTAATCCCCGCGAGTCAGCCCCAGCATTTT	CASSLIPASQPQHF	-	TRBJ1-5	-	TRBV28
TGTGCCAGGGGGGATAGCGGGAAAGTGGGAGAGACCCAGTACTTC	CARGDSGKVGETQYF	TRBD2	TRBJ2-5	-	TRBV6-1
TGTGCCAGCAGCTTAGGAGGGAACAGGGACGAGCAGTACTTC	CASSLGGNRDEQYF	-	TRBJ2-7	-	TRBV11-2
TGCGCCAGCTGTCCGGGGGGGGGAGGCACTGAAGCTTTCTTT	CASCPGGGGTEAFF	-	TRBJ1-1	few	TRBV5-1
TGTGCCAGCAGATGGACAGGGAGCTCCTACGAGCAGTACTTC	CASRWTGSSYEQYF	TRBD1	TRBJ2-7	-	TRBV2
TGTGCCAGCAGTGACCGGTGGCAGGGGATCACTGAAGCTTTCTTT	CASSDRWQGITEAFF	-	TRBJ1-1	-	TRBV6-1
TGCGCCAGCAGTGAGCCCCCTACTAGCGGGGGGGCGACAGATACGCAGTATTTT	CASSEPPTSGGATDTQYF	TRBD2	TRBJ2-3	-	TRBV10-1
TGTGCCAGTAGTGACAACGGGGGGGGCGTCTGGGAGACCCAGTACTTC	CASSDNGGGVWETQYF	TRBD2	TRBJ2-5	few	TRBV19
TGTGCCAGCAGCTTAACCGGGAATTCACCCCTCCACTTT	CASSLTGNSPLHF	-	TRBJ1-6	-	TRBV7-3
TGTGCCAGCAGTGCCCAGGGCTCCTACGAGCAGTACTTC	CASSAQGSYEQYF	-	TRBJ2-7	-	TRBV6-1
TGTGCCAGCAGCGTAGATCTAGGAGGTTCTGTCTCTGGGGCCAACGTCCTGACTTTC	CASSVDLGGSVSGANVLTF	-	TRBJ2-6	-	TRBV9
TGCGCCAGCAGCCAAGCTAGCGGGACCTACGAGCAGTACTTC	CASSQASGTYEQYF	TRBD2	TRBJ2-7	few	TRBV4-1
TGTGCCAGCAGCTTATCCCCCTCCTATGAGCAGTTCTTC	CASSLSPSYEQFF	-	TRBJ2-1	few	TRBV13